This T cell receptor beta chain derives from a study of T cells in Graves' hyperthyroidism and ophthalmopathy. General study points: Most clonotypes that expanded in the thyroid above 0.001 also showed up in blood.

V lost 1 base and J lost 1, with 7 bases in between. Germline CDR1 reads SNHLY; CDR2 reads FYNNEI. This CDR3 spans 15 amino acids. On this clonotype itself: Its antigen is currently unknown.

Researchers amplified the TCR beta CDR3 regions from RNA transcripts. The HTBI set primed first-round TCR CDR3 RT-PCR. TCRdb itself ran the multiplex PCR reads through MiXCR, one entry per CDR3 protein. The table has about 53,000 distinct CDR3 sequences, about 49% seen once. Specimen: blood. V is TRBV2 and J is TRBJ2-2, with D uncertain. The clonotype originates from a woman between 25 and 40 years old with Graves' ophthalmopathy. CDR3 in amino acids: CASSEEAGNTGELFF. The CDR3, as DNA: TGTGCCAGCAGTGAAGAGGCAGGGAACACCGGGGAGCTGTTTTTT.